The rows below give T cell receptor beta chains drawn from one sample of a study of early T cells in non-severe SARS-CoV-2 infection. MiXCR, run by TCRdb on the 5' RACE reads, gives a single entry per CDR3 protein. The sample has some 50,000 distinct CDR3 sequences, roughly 5.9% seen once. Material: whole blood. These receptors were collected from an adult who was a healthcare worker with PCR-confirmed SARS-CoV-2 infection or an uninfected control (not recorded which). The CDR3 runs from the conserved cysteine through the conserved F or W.

V gene | CDR3 protein
TRBV6-6 | CVSSYAGLNYGYTF
TRBV20-1 | CSARDEKLSQVLRNTIYF
TRBV18 | CASSPSQETQYF
TRBV12-3/TRBV12-4 | CASSSRGGGNQPQHF
TRBV27 | CASSPRIFYEQYF
TRBV20-1 | CSAPSRGGTDTQYF
TRBV19 | CASTPWTSGLNTGELFF
TRBV20-1 | CSAIDRGSGNTIYF
TRBV5-6 | CASSLGSSYNSPLHF
TRBV11-2 | CASSLGSRPGQRSEQYF
TRBV7-2 | CASSSTPPGEQYF
TRBV11-2 | CASSFGTSGTYEQYF
TRBV6-2/TRBV6-3 | CASTLHPGGPSGELFF
TRBV29-1 | CSVEDLSSYGYTF
TRBV29-1 | CSVGARMNTEAFF
TRBV29-1 | CSVARENTEAFF
TRBV2 | CASTNYEQYF
TRBV13 | CASSSRDPGETQYF
TRBV15 | CATSRDPGEVYEQYF
TRBV6-1 | CASSEFFRDTYYEQYF
TRBV11-2 | CASSLQTGEQYF
TRBV19 | CASSTQIGGRNTEAFF
TRBV5-1 | CASSTGLAGVDEQFF
TRBV15 | CATSSSPGQGTEQYF
TRBV29-1 | CSVVPQGGGYYGYTF
TRBV7-8 | CASSLFGVLGNQPQHF